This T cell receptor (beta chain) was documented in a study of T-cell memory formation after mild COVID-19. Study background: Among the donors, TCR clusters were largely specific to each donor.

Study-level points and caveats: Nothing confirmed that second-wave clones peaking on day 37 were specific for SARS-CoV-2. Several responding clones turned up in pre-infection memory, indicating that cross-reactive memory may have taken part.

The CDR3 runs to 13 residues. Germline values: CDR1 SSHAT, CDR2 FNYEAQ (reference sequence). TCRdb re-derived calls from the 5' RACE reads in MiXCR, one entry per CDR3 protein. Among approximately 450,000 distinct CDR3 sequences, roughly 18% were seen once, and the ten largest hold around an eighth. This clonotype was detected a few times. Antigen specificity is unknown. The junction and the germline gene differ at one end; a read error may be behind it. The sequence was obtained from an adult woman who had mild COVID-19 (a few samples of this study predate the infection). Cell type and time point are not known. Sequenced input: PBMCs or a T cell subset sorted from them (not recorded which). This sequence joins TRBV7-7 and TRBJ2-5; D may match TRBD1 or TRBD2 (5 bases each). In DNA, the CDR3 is TGTGCTAGCAGCTTAATAGGGACAGAGACCCAGTACTTC. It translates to CASSLIGTETQYF.